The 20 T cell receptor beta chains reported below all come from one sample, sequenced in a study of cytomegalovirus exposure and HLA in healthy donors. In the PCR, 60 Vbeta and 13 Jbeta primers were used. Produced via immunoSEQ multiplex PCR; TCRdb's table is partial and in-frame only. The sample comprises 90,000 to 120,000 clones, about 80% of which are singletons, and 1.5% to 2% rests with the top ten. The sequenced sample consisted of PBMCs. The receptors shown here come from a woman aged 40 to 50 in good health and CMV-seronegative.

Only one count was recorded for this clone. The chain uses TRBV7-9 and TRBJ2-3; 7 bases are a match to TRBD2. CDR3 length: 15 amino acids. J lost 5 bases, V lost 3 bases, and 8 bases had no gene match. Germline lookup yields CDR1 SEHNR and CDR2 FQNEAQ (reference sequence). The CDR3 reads CASSLGGRVGDTQYF. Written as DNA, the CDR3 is TGTGCCAGCAGCTTGGGCGGGAGAGTCGGAGATACGCAGTATTTT.

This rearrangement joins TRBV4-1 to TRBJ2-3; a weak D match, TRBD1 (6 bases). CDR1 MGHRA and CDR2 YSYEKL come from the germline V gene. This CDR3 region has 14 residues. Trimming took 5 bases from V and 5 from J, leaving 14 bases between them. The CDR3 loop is CASSSRQAGDTQYF. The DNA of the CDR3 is TGCGCCAGCAGCTCTCGACAGGCAGGAGATACGCAGTATTTT.

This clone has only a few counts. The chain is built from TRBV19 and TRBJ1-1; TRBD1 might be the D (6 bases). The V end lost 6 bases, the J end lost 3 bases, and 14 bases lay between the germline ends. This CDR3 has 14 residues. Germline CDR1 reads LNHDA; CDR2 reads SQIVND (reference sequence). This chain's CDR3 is CASRRRQDHTEAFF. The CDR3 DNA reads TGTGCCAGTAGACGCCGACAGGACCACACTGAAGCTTTCTTT.

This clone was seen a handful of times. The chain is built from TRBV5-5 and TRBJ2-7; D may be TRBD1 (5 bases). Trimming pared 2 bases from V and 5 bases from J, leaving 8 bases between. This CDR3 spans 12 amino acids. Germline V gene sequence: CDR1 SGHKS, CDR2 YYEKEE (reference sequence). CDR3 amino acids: CASSFQGDEQYF. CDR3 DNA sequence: TGTGCCAGCAGCTTTCAGGGCGACGAGCAGTACTTC.

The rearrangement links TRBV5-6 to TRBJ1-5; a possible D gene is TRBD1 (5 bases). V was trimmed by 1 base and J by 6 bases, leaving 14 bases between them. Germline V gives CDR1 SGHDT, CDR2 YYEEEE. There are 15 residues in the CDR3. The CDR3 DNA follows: TGTGCCAGCAGCTTGCGAGGAGGGGAGTTTCAGCCCCAGCATTTT. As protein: CASSLRGGEFQPQHF.

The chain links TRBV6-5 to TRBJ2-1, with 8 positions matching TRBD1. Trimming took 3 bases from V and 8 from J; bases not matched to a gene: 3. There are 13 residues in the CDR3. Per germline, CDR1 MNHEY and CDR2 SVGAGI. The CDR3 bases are TGTGCCAGCAGTTATCAGGGGGCGTATGAGCAGTTCTTC. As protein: CASSYQGAYEQFF.

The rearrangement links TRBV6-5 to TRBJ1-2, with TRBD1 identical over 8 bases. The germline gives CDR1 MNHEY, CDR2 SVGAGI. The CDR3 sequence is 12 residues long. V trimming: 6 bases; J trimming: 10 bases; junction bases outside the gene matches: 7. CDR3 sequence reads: CASRSTGDAYTF. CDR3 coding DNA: TGTGCCAGCAGGTCGACAGGGGATGCCTACACCTTC.

The CDR3 spells CASSYDRGNGYTF. The CDR3 region has the DNA TGTGCCAGCAGTTATGACAGGGGAAATGGCTACACCTTC. V and J are TRBV6-5 and TRBJ1-2; 8 bases are a match to TRBD1. The CDR3 sequence is 13 residues long. CDR1 is MNHEY, CDR2 SVGAGI, per germline. Losses at the gene ends were 3 bases for V and 6 bases for J; bases not matched to a gene: 3.

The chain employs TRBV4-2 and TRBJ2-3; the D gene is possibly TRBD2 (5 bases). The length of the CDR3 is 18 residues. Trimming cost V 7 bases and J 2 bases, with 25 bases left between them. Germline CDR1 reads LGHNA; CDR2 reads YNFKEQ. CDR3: CASMASPGCGLYTDTQYF. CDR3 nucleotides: TGTGCCAGCATGGCTTCTCCGGGGTGTGGTCTATACACAGATACGCAGTATTTT.

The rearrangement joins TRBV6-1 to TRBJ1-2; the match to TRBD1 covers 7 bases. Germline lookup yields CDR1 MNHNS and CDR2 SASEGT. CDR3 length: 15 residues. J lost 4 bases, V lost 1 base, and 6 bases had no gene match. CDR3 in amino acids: CASSEGGQNLYGYTF. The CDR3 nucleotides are TGTGCCAGCAGTGAAGGGGGACAGAACCTCTATGGCTACACCTTC.

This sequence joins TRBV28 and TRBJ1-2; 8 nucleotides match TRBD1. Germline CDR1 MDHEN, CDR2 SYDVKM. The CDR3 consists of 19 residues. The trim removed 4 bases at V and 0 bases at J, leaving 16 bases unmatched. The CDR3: CASSSYNAYNRGTNYGYTF. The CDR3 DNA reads TGTGCCAGCAGTTCTTATAACGCGTATAACAGGGGGACTAACTATGGCTACACCTTC.

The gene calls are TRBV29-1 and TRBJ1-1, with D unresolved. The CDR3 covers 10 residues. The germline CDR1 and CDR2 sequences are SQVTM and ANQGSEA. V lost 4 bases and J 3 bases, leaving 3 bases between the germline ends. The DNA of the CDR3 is TGCAGCGTTGCTGACACTGAAGCTTTCTTT. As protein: CSVADTEAFF.

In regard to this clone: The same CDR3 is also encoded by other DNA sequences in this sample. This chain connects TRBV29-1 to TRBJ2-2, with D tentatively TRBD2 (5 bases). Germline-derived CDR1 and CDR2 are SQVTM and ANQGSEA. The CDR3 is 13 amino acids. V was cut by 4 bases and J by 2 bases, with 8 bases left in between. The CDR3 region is CSVGRGNTGELFF. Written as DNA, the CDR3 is TGCAGCGTTGGACGGGGTAACACCGGGGAGCTGTTTTTT.

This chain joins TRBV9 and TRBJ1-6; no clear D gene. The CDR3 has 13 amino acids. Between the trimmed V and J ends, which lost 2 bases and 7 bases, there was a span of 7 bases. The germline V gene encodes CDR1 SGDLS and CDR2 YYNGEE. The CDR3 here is CASSVEGNSPLHF. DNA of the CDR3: TGTGCCAGCAGCGTCGAGGGCAATTCACCCCTCCACTTT.

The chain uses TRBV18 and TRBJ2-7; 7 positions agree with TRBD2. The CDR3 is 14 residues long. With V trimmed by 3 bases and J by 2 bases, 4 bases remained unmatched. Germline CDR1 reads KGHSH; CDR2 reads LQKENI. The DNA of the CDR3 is TGTGCCAGCTCACCCCGCGGGGGACCCTACGAGCAGTACTTC. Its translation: CASSPRGGPYEQYF.

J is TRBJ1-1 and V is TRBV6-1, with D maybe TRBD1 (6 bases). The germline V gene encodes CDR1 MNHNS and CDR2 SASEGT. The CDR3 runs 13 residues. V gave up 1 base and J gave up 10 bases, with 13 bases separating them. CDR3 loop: CASSEERGTRAFF. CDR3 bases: TGTGCCAGCAGTGAAGAGAGGGGGACACGAGCTTTCTTT.

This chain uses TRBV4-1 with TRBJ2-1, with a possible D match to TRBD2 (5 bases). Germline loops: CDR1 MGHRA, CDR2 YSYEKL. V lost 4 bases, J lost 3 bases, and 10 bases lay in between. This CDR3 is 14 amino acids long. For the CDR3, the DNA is TGCGCCAGCAGCCGCCGCCGGGACTACAATGAGCAGTTCTTC. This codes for CASSRRRDYNEQFF.

Written as DNA, the CDR3 is TGTGCCAGCCGGAGAACAGGGCCGAACACTGAAGCTTTCTTT. Amino acid sequence: CASRRTGPNTEAFF. The V gene is TRBV5-4, the J gene TRBJ1-1; maybe TRBD1 (6 bases). The CDR3 spans 14 residues. The V gene lost 7 bases and the J gene lost 1 base, with 14 bases spanning the gap. Germline loops: CDR1 SGHNT, CDR2 YYREEE (reference sequence).

CDR3 nucleotides: TGTGCCACTACACAGGGGACCGGGGAGCTGTTTTTT. Encoded protein: CATTQGTGELFF. The V and J genes are TRBV2 and TRBJ2-2; 7 nucleotides match TRBD1. The CDR3 has 12 residues. Germline V gene sequence: CDR1 SNHLY, CDR2 FYNNEI. The trim removed 10 bases at V and 5 bases at J, leaving 4 bases unmatched.

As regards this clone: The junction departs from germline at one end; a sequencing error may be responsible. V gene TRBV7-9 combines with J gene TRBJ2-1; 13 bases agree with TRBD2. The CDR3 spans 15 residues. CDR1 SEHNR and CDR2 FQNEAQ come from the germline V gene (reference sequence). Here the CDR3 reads CSSRTTSGRADEQFF. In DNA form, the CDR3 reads TGTTCCAGCAGAACTACTAGCGGGAGGGCCGATGAGCAGTTCTTC.